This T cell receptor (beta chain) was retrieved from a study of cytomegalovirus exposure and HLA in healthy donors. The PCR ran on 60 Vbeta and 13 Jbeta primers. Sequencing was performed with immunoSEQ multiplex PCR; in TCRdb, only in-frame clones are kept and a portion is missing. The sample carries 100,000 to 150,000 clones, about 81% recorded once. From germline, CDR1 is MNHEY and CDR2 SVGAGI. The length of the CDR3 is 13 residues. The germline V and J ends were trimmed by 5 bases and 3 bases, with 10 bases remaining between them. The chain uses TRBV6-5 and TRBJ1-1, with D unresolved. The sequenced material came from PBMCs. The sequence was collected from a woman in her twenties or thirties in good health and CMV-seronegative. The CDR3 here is CASSGREYTEAFF. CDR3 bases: TGTGCCAGCAGTGGCCGGGAATACACTGAAGCTTTCTTT.